Listed here are 4 T cell receptor beta chains from one sample, sequenced in a study of shared clonotypes between healthy human individuals. Sequenced by immunoSEQ multiplex PCR; TCRdb stores in-frame clones only, minus some. The table records a few million clones, about 94% of them present only once. What was sequenced was naive CD4+ T cells sorted from blood. This sample's subset: CD45RA+ positively selected. These receptor sequences come from a man aged 18-30 years in good health.

This clone has just one count. The chain has TRBV30 and TRBJ1-2; 7 bases are shared with TRBD1. This CDR3 spans 14 amino acids. V gave up 2 bases and J gave up 6 bases; unmatched junction bases: 9. Germline CDR1 is GTSNPN and CDR2 is SVGIG (reference sequence). The CDR3 region is CAWSTSTGRDGYTF. CDR3 DNA: TGTGCCTGGAGTACGTCGACAGGGAGGGATGGCTACACCTTC. Based on the CDR3 plus reference TRBV30 and TRBJ1-2, the full variable domain is SQTIHQWPATLVQPVGSPLSLECTVEGTSNPNLYWYRQAAGRGLQLLFYSVGIGQISSEVPQNLSASRPQDRQFILSSKKLLLSDSGFYLCAWSTSTGRDGYTFGSGTRLTVV.

The chain carries TRBV27 and TRBJ2-3; tentatively, D is TRBD1 (5 bases). Germline V CDR1 and CDR2: MNHEY, SMNVEV (reference sequence). This CDR3 is built from 12 residues. Trimming stripped 4 bases from V and 6 bases from J, with 8 bases between. In nucleotides, the CDR3 is TGTGCCAGCAGTTCGACAGTCGATACGCAGTATTTT. As protein: CASSSTVDTQYF.

The genes are TRBV14 and TRBJ2-7, with 8 bases lining up with TRBD2. The CDR3 spans 14 residues. V trimming: 4 bases; J trimming: 5 bases; junction bases outside the gene matches: 7. Per germline, CDR1 SGHDN and CDR2 FVKESK. The CDR3: CASSPQRERDEQYF. The DNA of the CDR3 is TGTGCCAGCAGCCCCCAGCGGGAGCGGGACGAGCAGTACTTC.

The chain combines TRBV29-1 with TRBJ1-1; no definite D call. CDR1 is SQVTM, CDR2 ANQGSEA, per germline. The CDR3 extends over 12 amino acids. CDR3 sequence (DNA): TGCAGTACCGGGGATGGTAGCACTGAAGCTTTCTTT. As protein: CSTGDGSTEAFF.